This T cell receptor beta chain was profiled in a study of beta chain features in type 1 diabetes. V was clipped by 3 bases and J by 8 bases, with 13 bases between them. Germline V CDR1 and CDR2: MDHEN, SYDVKM. This CDR3 is built from 13 residues. Study conclusions and caveats: Across all four CD4+ subsets, people with type 1 diabetes showed modestly shorter TCRB CDR3s.

This clone has a handful of counts. The target antigen is unknown. A CD45RO/CCR7/CD25/CD127/CD95/CD27 panel sorted naive, central memory, regulatory and stem cell-like memory CD4+ cells. All sorted populations exceeded 95% purity. The investigators reverse transcribed all of the isolated RNA, so they sequenced expressed TCRB transcripts. Method: immunoSEQ multiplex PCR; TCRdb's copy keeps in-frame clones and lacks some. The table lists around 600,000 clones, around an eighth of them singletons. The sequence was obtained from a man under 40 with type 1 diabetes. Input material: naive CD4+ T cells from blood. The genes are TRBV28 and TRBJ1-2, with D possibly matching TRBD1 (5 bases). CDR3 loop: CASSLGAGRGYTF. The CDR3 nucleotides read TGTGCCAGCAGTTTGGGTGCGGGGCGAGGCTACACCTTC.